Listed below are T cell receptor beta chains from one sample, sequenced in a study of shared clonotypes between healthy human individuals. Assay: immunoSEQ multiplex PCR; the TCRdb copy retains only in-frame clones and omits some. The sample contains fewer than 400,000 clones, approximately 74% of which appear only once. The sequenced sample was memory CD4+ T cells sorted from blood. The source of these receptors is a man aged 30 to 39 in good health. Each CDR3 is given with its conserved first and last residue. D genes are given only for firm matches. Clone size appears in some rows only: once, few, many, or a class for an expanded clone.

TRBV28	TRBJ2-3	.	TRBD2	TGTGCCAGCAGGGGGGGGAAGGCAGGCACAGATACGCAGTATTTT	CASRGGKAGTDTQYF
TRBV9	TRBJ1-2	once	TRBD1	TGTGCCAGCAGCGTCGGGACAGGGACAAGCTACACCTTC	CASSVGTGTSYTF
TRBV28	TRBJ2-2	.	.	TGTGCCAGCAGTTTATCGGGACTTACCACCGGGGAGCTGTTTTTT	CASSLSGLTTGELFF
TRBV19	TRBJ2-4	.	.	TGTGCCAGTAGCAGACAAGCAGTTTACGCCAAAAACATTCAGTACTTC	CASSRQAVYAKNIQYF
TRBV14	TRBJ2-7	.	.	TGTGCCAGCAGCCAGGCCGTCGTTTACGAGCAGTACTTC	CASSQAVVYEQYF
TRBV5-6	TRBJ1-5	.	.	TGTGCCAGTAGCAGCGTTGGGAGCAATCAGCCCCAGCATTTT	CASSSVGSNQPQHF
TRBV20-1	TRBJ2-5	few	.	TGCAGTGCCCCAGAGACCCAGTACTTC	CSAPETQYF
TRBV5-5	TRBJ2-5	.	.	TGTGCCAGCAGCTTGGAGGTTATAGAGACCCAGTACTTC	CASSLEVIETQYF
TRBV30	TRBJ1-1	.	TRBD1	TGTGCCTGGAGTGGATACAGGGGGATAAACACTGAAGCTTTCTTT	CAWSGYRGINTEAFF
TRBV2	TRBJ2-2	.	.	TGTGCCAGCAGTGAAGCGCTTCCCGGGGACGGAGCGAACACCGGGGAGCTGTTTTTT	CASSEALPGDGANTGELFF
TRBV6-5	TRBJ2-7	.	.	TGTGCCAGCAGGACGGACAGAGCCTACGAGCAGTACTTC	CASRTDRAYEQYF
TRBV6-5	TRBJ2-7	few	.	TGTGCCAGCTGGAGGGGTATTGGCTACGAGCAGTACTTC	CASWRGIGYEQYF
TRBV18	TRBJ1-3	.	.	TGTGCCAGCTCCCGACCCGCAGGGACCTACTCTGGAAACACCATATATTTT	CASSRPAGTYSGNTIYF
TRBV27	TRBJ2-1	.	.	TGTGCCAGCAGTATAGACGGACCATACAATGAGCAGTTCTTC	CASSIDGPYNEQFF